The clone carrying this TCR beta chain was detected only a few times. The data were taken from a study of beta chain features in type 1 diabetes. Of the isolated RNA, all was reverse transcribed, and so the sequenced material was expressed TCRB transcripts. Here immunoSEQ multiplex PCR was the method, and the copy in TCRdb shows in-frame clones only, minus some. The sample shows 350,000 to 450,000 clones, more than 13% of them seen only once. Between the trimmed V and J ends, which lost 3 bases and 0 bases, there was a span of 24 bases. There are 20 residues in the CDR3. Per the germline V gene, CDR1 is LNHDA and CDR2 is SQIVND (reference sequence).

The sequencing sample was made of naive CD4+ T cells from blood. This chain joins TRBV19 and TRBJ2-1, with a tentative D call TRBD2 (6 bases). The receptor's source is a woman between 18 and 30 years old in good health. The CDR3 spells CASSMRGIGNVRSSYNEQFF. Written as DNA, the CDR3 is TGTGCCAGTAGTATGCGGGGTATAGGGAACGTCCGTAGCTCCTACAATGAGCAGTTCTTC.